A single sample is the source of the 21 T cell receptor beta chains below, sequenced in a study of CD8+CD57+ T cells in acquired aplastic anemia. The use of genomic DNA as template underpinned the TCR beta VDJ and CDR3 profiling. Each CDR3 protein is one row after TCRdb ran MiXCR on the reads. The repertoire holds 150,000 to 200,000 distinct CDR3 sequences, with 55% to 75% as singletons. Source material: sorted CD4+, CD8+, or CD8+CD57+ T cells (not recorded which) from PBMCs. The receptors were gathered from a human donor in good health.

This clonotype appeared many times. This chain connects TRBV6-5 to TRBJ1-2, with 8 bases aligning to TRBD1. V gave up 5 bases and J gave up 4 bases; unmatched junction bases: 9. CDR1 MNHEY and CDR2 SVGAGI come from the germline V gene. This CDR3 region has 15 residues. As DNA, the CDR3 is TGTGCCAGCAGTACCAGGACAGGGAGGGCCTATGGCTACACCTTC. Translating it yields CASSTRTGRAYGYTF.

The chain joins TRBV20-1 to TRBJ1-6; the D is unclear. CDR1 and CDR2 (germline): DFQATT, SNEGSKA (reference sequence). The CDR3 has 14 amino acids. V shed 3 bases and J shed 5 bases, with 11 bases lying between them. CDR3 sequence: CSASRVSDNSPLHF. CDR3 sequence (DNA): TGCAGTGCTAGTAGGGTGTCGGATAATTCACCCCTCCACTTT.

The chain couples TRBV19 to TRBJ2-7; 7 bases line up with TRBD2. Trimming took 3 bases from V and 2 from J; bases not matched to a gene: 4. Looked up from germline, CDR1 is LNHDA and CDR2 is SQIVND (reference sequence). The CDR3 spans 14 residues. The CDR3 coding sequence is TGTGCCAGTAGTATCCAGACTAGCACCTACGAGCAGTACTTC. Residues: CASSIQTSTYEQYF.

The CDR3 spells CSAPRPRPSSYEQYF. The CDR3 bases are TGCAGTGCACCCCGCCCCCGACCGAGCTCCTACGAGCAGTACTTC. The V and J genes are TRBV20-1 and TRBJ2-7; D remains ambiguous. The CDR3 covers 15 residues. V was clipped by 6 bases and J by 0 bases, with 18 bases between them. Germline V gene sequence: CDR1 DFQATT, CDR2 SNEGSKA (reference sequence).

The chain carries TRBV7-8 and TRBJ1-6; D is unresolved. Between the trimmed V and J ends, which lost 5 bases and 11 bases, there was a span of 19 bases. Germline CDR1 SGHVS, CDR2 FQNEAQ. The CDR3 spans 15 residues. CDR3: CASSPRVMRRTPLHF. The CDR3 DNA reads as TGTGCCAGCAGCCCTCGGGTCATGAGGAGGACACCCCTCCACTTT.

This chain uses TRBV2 with TRBJ1-2; D is ambiguous. V was cut by 6 bases and J by 2 bases, with 13 bases left in between. Looked up from germline, CDR1 is SNHLY and CDR2 is FYNNEI. The CDR3 loop spans 14 amino acids. CDR3 in DNA: TGTGCCAGCAGACGGGCGGAACGAAACTATGGCTACACCTTC. Protein: CASRRAERNYGYTF.

This clonotype showed up many times. The chain has TRBV27 and TRBJ1-1; D call uncertain. V dropped 4 bases and J dropped 3 bases, with 9 bases sitting between them. Looked up from germline, CDR1 is MNHEY and CDR2 is SMNVEV (reference sequence). This CDR3 region has 13 residues. DNA of the CDR3: TGTGCCAGCAGTTGGATGTCCGACACTGAAGCTTTCTTT. Translated, it gives CASSWMSDTEAFF.

The rearrangement links TRBV6-1 to TRBJ1-5; D unresolved. This CDR3 spans 15 amino acids. The germline CDR1 and CDR2 sequences are MNHNS and SASEGT. V gave up 5 bases and J gave up 5 bases, with 16 bases separating them. The DNA of the CDR3 is TGTGCCAGCAGTTATGCCGGATCTCTGGATCAGCCCCAGCATTTT. Translation: CASSYAGSLDQPQHF.

The chain employs TRBV9 and TRBJ2-5, with a weak D call TRBD1 (6 bases). CDR3 length: 16 residues. Germline CDR1 reads SGDLS; CDR2 reads YYNGEE. V lost 9 bases, J lost 1 base, and 22 bases lay in between. The CDR3, as DNA: TGTGCCATCCAGGGACCGGGACAAACTTCCCAAGAGACCCAGTACTTC. It specifies CAIQGPGQTSQETQYF.

In this sample, this clonotype turned up once. An end of the junction does not agree with germline; a read error may underlie this. The chain combines TRBV14 with TRBJ2-7; D may be TRBD1 (5 bases). Germline assignment: CDR1 SGHDN and CDR2 FVKESK. This CDR3 is 12 amino acids long. The CDR3 DNA follows: TGTGCCAGCGGCCAGGGTTTACACGAGCAGTACTTC. It encodes CASGQGLHEQYF.

This clonotype was observed a few times. A read error may be the cause here, since a much bigger clone is one base away. V is TRBV20-1 and J is TRBJ1-4, with D perhaps matching TRBD1 (5 bases). The CDR3 consists of 11 residues. The V and J ends lost 6 bases and 13 bases respectively, with 15 bases between them. Germline V lookup: CDR1 DFQATT, CDR2 SNEGSKA (reference sequence). CDR3 residues: CSATGVGRLFF. The CDR3 DNA reads as TGCAGTGCCACAGGAGTGGGAAGACTGTTTTTT.

This clonotype was seen once. The chain joins TRBV7-2 to TRBJ1-2, with D possibly TRBD1 on 6 matching bases. Trimming took off 2 bases at V and 8 bases at J, with 18 bases between the two ends. This CDR3 has 15 residues. The germline CDR1 and CDR2 sequences are SGHTA and FQGNSA. CDR3 DNA sequence: TGTGCCAGCAGCTTATCGGGGCAGGGGCTCGGCGGCTACACCTTC. Translated, it gives CASSLSGQGLGGYTF. Combining the CDR3 with reference TRBV7-2 and TRBJ1-2 gives the whole variable domain GAGVSQSPSNKVTEKGKDVELRCDPISGHTALYWYRQSLGQGLEFLIYFQGNSAPDKSGLPSDRFSAERTGGSVSTLTIQRTQQEDSAVYLCASSLSGQGLGGYTFGSGTRLTVV.

The V call is TRBV7-9, the J call TRBJ2-3; D may correspond to TRBD1 or TRBD2 (7 bases each). V was shortened by 4 bases and J by 7 bases, with 18 bases between the two germline ends. Germline V gene lookup returns CDR1 SEHNR and CDR2 FQNEAQ (reference sequence). The CDR3 loop spans 15 amino acids. The CDR3 bases are TGTGCCAGCAGCTCCGGGGGGCAGGGGGGACATACGCAGTATTTT. It translates to CASSSGGQGGHTQYF.

The chain combines TRBV12-3 or TRBV12-4 with TRBJ2-1, with D possibly being TRBD2 (5 bases). This CDR3 spans 16 amino acids. Trimming removed 1 base at V and 1 base at J, with 11 bases between. The CDR3 DNA reads TGTGCCAGCAGTTTAGGGAGGACGGCATCCTACAATGAGCAGTTCTTC. Protein product: CASSLGRTASYNEQFF.

This clonotype came up once. The chain carries TRBV24-1 and TRBJ2-2, with 7 bases that match TRBD1. With 4 bases clipped from V and 1 base from J, the junction kept 2 bases outside the gene matches. CDR3 length: 15 residues. Germline-derived CDR1 and CDR2 are KGHDR and SFDVKD. CDR3 sequence: CATSERGLNTGELFF. In DNA form, the CDR3 reads TGTGCCACCAGTGAGAGGGGGCTGAACACCGGGGAGCTGTTTTTT.

Ten or more counts support this clonotype. The rearrangement uses TRBV11-3 and TRBJ2-7; 10 bases map to TRBD1. The V segment lost 1 base and the J segment 2 bases; nucleotides outside the gene matches: 2. From germline, CDR1 is SGHNT and CDR2 YENEEA. This CDR3 has 15 amino acids. This CDR3 reads CASSLGGTGAYEQYF. CDR3 bases: TGTGCCAGCAGCTTAGGAGGGACAGGGGCCTACGAGCAGTACTTC.

This clonotype was observed at least ten times. The V call is TRBV20-1, the J call TRBJ2-5; 10 bases align to TRBD2. Germline V CDR1 and CDR2: DFQATT, SNEGSKA (reference sequence). The CDR3 loop spans 16 amino acids. After removal of 5 bases from V and 5 bases from J, the junction contained 14 bases not matched to a gene. The CDR3 DNA reads TGCAGTGCTCAGGGATCCTCGGGACTAGCGCAGGAGACCCAGTACTTC. It yields the protein CSAQGSSGLAQETQYF.

The table lists this clonotype with many counts. The chain has TRBV15 and TRBJ2-1, with 10 bases that match TRBD2. CDR1 and CDR2 from the germline V gene are LNHNV and YYDKDF (reference sequence). With 1 base clipped from V and 2 bases from J, the junction kept 11 bases outside the gene matches. CDR3 length: 19 residues. CDR3: CATSRAGTSDSRPYNEQFF. The CDR3 coding sequence is TGTGCCACCAGCAGAGCCGGGACTAGCGACTCCCGTCCCTACAATGAGCAGTTCTTC.

This clonotype was picked up a small number of times. The V gene is TRBV5-6, the J gene TRBJ1-4; D is unclear. This CDR3 spans 14 amino acids. CDR1 is SGHDT, CDR2 YYEEEE, per germline. V lost 2 bases and J 2 bases, leaving 7 bases between the germline ends. CDR3 sequence: CASSFRRTNEKLFF. The CDR3 DNA is TGTGCCAGCAGCTTTCGTCGGACTAATGAAAAACTGTTTTTT.

The chain links TRBV2 to TRBJ2-7; D possibly corresponds to TRBD1 (6 bases). V was clipped by 7 bases and J by 7 bases, with 17 bases between them. CDR3 length: 13 amino acids. Germline assignment: CDR1 SNHLY and CDR2 FYNNEI. The CDR3 here is CASIRDTPWEQYF. The CDR3 DNA reads as TGTGCCAGCATCCGGGACACCCCTTGGGAGCAGTACTTC.

This clonotype has at least ten counts. This chain joins TRBV27 and TRBJ2-7; TRBD1 aligns across 10 bases. The CDR3 is made up of 14 amino acids. Germline CDR1 reads MNHEY; CDR2 reads SMNVEV (reference sequence). Trimming removed 3 bases from V and 2 bases from J; junction bases left unmatched: 1. DNA of the CDR3: TGTGCCAGCAGTTTGGGACAGGGGACCTACGAGCAGTACTTC. Protein: CASSLGQGTYEQYF.